The 28 T cell receptor beta chains reported below all come from one sample, sequenced in a study of shared clonotypes between healthy human individuals (dated by TCRdb to about 2020). The library was produced with the immunoSEQ multiplex PCR assay. Drawn from immuneACCESS, this table holds only the in-frame rearrangements with V and J called that TCRdb kept. Clones are partly lost; checked studies trace under half to an unresolved V gene and leave the rest unexplained. This sample holds about 710,000 clones; approximately 77% were observed only once. The ten largest clones add up to more than 1.5% of the sample. Material: memory CD4+ T cells sorted from blood. This specimen's cell subset or site label, interpreted: CD45RA-negative fraction. The receptors were sampled from a woman aged 25-40 years in good health.

Many counts were recorded for this clone. The chain joins TRBV6-1 to TRBJ2-7; 8 nucleotides agree with TRBD2. This CDR3 is 15 amino acids long. The J segment lost 2 bases and the V segment lost 7 bases, leaving 10 bases of the junction unmatched. Germline V CDR1 and CDR2: MNHNS, SASEGT. Here the CDR3 reads CASKALSGTAYEQYF. The CDR3 bases are TGTGCCAGCAAAGCACTTAGCGGGACGGCCTACGAGCAGTACTTC.

This chain uses TRBV7-2 with TRBJ2-3; unclear D gene. This CDR3 has 16 amino acids. Germline values: CDR1 SGHTA, CDR2 FQGNSA. V lost 5 bases, J lost 5 bases, and 20 bases lay in between. CDR3 sequence: CASSQEDTGYLDTQYF. The CDR3 nucleotides read TGTGCCAGCAGCCAAGAGGATACGGGCTACCTAGATACGCAGTATTTT.

As DNA, the CDR3 is TGTGCCAGCAGCTCTAAAAGGGACGGGGGAAGAGGGGCCGTAGCTAATGAAAAACTGTTTTTT. Protein: CASSSKRDGGRGAVANEKLFF. This sequence joins TRBV28 and TRBJ1-4; a weak D match, TRBD1 (5 bases). V lost 6 bases and J 3 bases, leaving 32 bases between the germline ends. The V gene's germline CDR1 is MDHEN and CDR2 SYDVKM. This CDR3 spans 21 amino acids.

The rearrangement uses TRBV28 and TRBJ1-2; D call uncertain. Trimming left V 5 bases short and J 6 bases short, with 13 bases between. This CDR3 is 13 amino acids long. Germline CDR1 is MDHEN and CDR2 is SYDVKM. The CDR3 DNA reads TGTGCCAGCAGTCCACTCGACGAAAATGGCTACACCTTC. Translation: CASSPLDENGYTF.

This clone was found a few times. This chain uses TRBV5-1 with TRBJ1-5; D call uncertain. CDR1 SGHRS and CDR2 YFSETQ come from the germline V gene. Trimming pared 5 bases from V and 5 bases from J, leaving 11 bases between. The CDR3 spans 13 residues. DNA of the CDR3: TGCGCCAGCAGTCTAGGGTACGATCAGCCCCAGCATTTT. This gives the protein CASSLGYDQPQHF. The full variable domain, in which reference TRBV5-1 and TRBJ1-5 provide the parts outside the CDR3, is KAGVTQTPRYLIKTRGQQVTLSCSPISGHRSVSWYQQTPGQGLQFLFEYFSETQRNKGNFPGRFSGRQFSNSRSEMNVSTLELGDSALYLCASSLGYDQPQHFGDGTRLSIL.

This rearrangement joins TRBV5-1 to TRBJ2-2; 10 bases agree with TRBD1. The CDR3 runs 15 residues. Unmatched junction bases numbered 3, after V lost 4 bases and J lost 3 bases. Germline values: CDR1 SGHRS, CDR2 YFSETQ. The CDR3 spells CASSNGQGDTGELFF. DNA for the CDR3: TGCGCCAGCAGCAACGGACAGGGGGACACCGGGGAGCTGTTTTTT.

This chain links TRBV18 with TRBJ2-5; D is ambiguous. The V gene's germline CDR1 is KGHSH and CDR2 LQKENI. There are 14 residues in the CDR3. V lost 5 bases and J 0 bases, leaving 10 bases between the germline ends. The DNA of the CDR3 is TGTGCCAGCTCAAAATCTGGGGACCAAGAGACCCAGTACTTC. Amino acid sequence: CASSKSGDQETQYF.

A single count supports this clone. The chain is built from TRBV7-2 and TRBJ2-5; a possible D gene is TRBD2 (5 bases). The ends were cut back, 0 bases at V and 4 bases at J, with 9 bases in the middle. CDR3 size: 14 residues. Germline V gene data show CDR1 as SGHTA and CDR2 as FQGNSA. This CDR3 is CASSLAGRGETQYF. CDR3 coding DNA: TGTGCCAGCAGCTTAGCGGGGAGAGGAGAGACCCAGTACTTC.

The chain has TRBV10-2 and TRBJ1-1; 7 bases are a match to TRBD1. J gave up 5 bases and V 6 bases, and 12 bases lay outside the gene matches. The CDR3 loop spans 15 amino acids. The germline V gene has CDR1 WSHSY and CDR2 SAAADI. DNA of the CDR3: TGCGCCAGCAGGGGAACAGGGAGGGGGCGTACTGAAGCTTTCTTT. Residues: CASRGTGRGRTEAFF.

The rearrangement joins TRBV7-9 to TRBJ2-2; possible D gene TRBD2, 5 bases. V lost 1 base and J lost 2, with 8 bases in between. The CDR3 runs to 15 residues. Germline lookup yields CDR1 SEHNR and CDR2 FQNEAQ (reference sequence). DNA of the CDR3: TGTGCCAGCAGCTTAGTGGACTTTAACACCGGGGAGCTGTTTTTT. This sequence encodes CASSLVDFNTGELFF.

This clone occurred a few times. The chain joins TRBV19 to TRBJ1-5; D gene unclear. V was pared by 7 bases and J by 6 bases, with 16 bases between. This CDR3 is built from 14 residues. Germline loops: CDR1 LNHDA, CDR2 SQIVND (reference sequence). This CDR3 is CASTPSSGIQPQHF. The CDR3 DNA sequence: TGTGCCAGTACACCCAGCTCGGGCATTCAGCCCCAGCATTTT.

The CDR3 spells CASSMGAGGPGEAQYF. The CDR3 region has the DNA TGTGCCAGTAGTATGGGAGCGGGAGGCCCGGGGGAGGCCCAGTACTTC. This chain uses TRBV19 with TRBJ2-5; TRBD2 matches 9 bases. With V trimmed by 3 bases and J by 9 bases, 14 bases remained unmatched. This CDR3 comprises 16 residues. The germline CDR1 and CDR2 sequences are LNHDA and SQIVND (reference sequence).

The chain couples TRBV5-1 to TRBJ2-7; tentative D call: TRBD1 (5 bases). This CDR3 is built from 13 residues. With 2 bases removed from V and 5 bases from J, the gap between germline ends came to 11 bases. The germline V gene has CDR1 SGHRS and CDR2 YFSETQ. The chain's CDR3 is CASSLGAGDEQYF. The CDR3 DNA sequence: TGCGCCAGCAGCTTAGGGGCTGGGGACGAGCAGTACTTC.

This sequence joins TRBV10-3 and TRBJ1-1, with 7 bases aligning to TRBD1. The CDR3 spans 16 residues. Per the germline V gene, CDR1 is ENHRY and CDR2 is SYGVKD. With V trimmed by 6 bases and J by 0 bases, 10 bases remained unmatched. CDR3 sequence reads: CAISVATGTLNTEAFF. CDR3 in DNA: TGTGCCATCAGCGTCGCGACAGGGACTTTGAACACTGAAGCTTTCTTT.

This chain joins TRBV2 and TRBJ2-7; TRBD2 agrees at 11 bases. The CDR3 runs 16 residues. Germline CDR1 SNHLY, CDR2 FYNNEI. After removal of 5 bases from V and 9 bases from J, the junction contained 15 bases not matched to a gene. CDR3 amino acids: CASSLLAGERSQGQYF. Written as DNA, the CDR3 is TGTGCCAGCAGTCTACTAGCGGGAGAACGAAGTCAGGGGCAGTACTTC.

The J gene is TRBJ1-1, the V gene TRBV28; D is unresolved. The germline V gene has CDR1 MDHEN and CDR2 SYDVKM. CDR3 size: 12 residues. With 6 bases removed from V and 10 bases from J, the gap between germline ends came to 15 bases. The CDR3 spells CASSLMIRVAFF. CDR3 DNA: TGTGCCAGCAGCCTGATGATTCGTGTAGCTTTCTTT. The entire variable domain, with the rest obtained from reference TRBV28 and TRBJ1-1, is as follows: DVKVTQSSRYLVKRTGEKVFLECVQDMDHENMFWYRQDPGLGLRLIYFSYDVKMKEKGDIPEGYSVSREKKERFSLILESASTNQTSMYLCASSLMIRVAFFGQGTRLTVV.

This chain connects TRBV29-1 to TRBJ1-4; 10 bases map to TRBD1. V dropped 7 bases and J dropped 5; count of bases not matched to a gene: 7. The V gene's germline CDR1 is SQVTM and CDR2 ANQGSEA. The CDR3 runs to 14 residues. CDR3 sequence reads: CSARGGQGNEKLFF. The DNA of the CDR3 is TGCAGCGCGCGAGGGGGACAGGGGAATGAAAAACTGTTTTTT.

CDR3 sequence reads: CASSDPGGFKFF. DNA for the CDR3: TGCGCCAGCAGCGACCCAGGGGGATTCAAGTTCTTC. The V gene is TRBV5-1, the J gene TRBJ2-1; 7 nucleotides line up with TRBD1. Germline CDR1 is SGHRS and CDR2 is YFSETQ. This CDR3 is 12 amino acids long. V dropped 4 bases and J dropped 14; count of bases not matched to a gene: 9.

The rearrangement uses TRBV6-1 and TRBJ2-7; D may correspond to TRBD1 or TRBD2 (6 bases each). Germline V gene sequence: CDR1 MNHNS, CDR2 SASEGT. This CDR3 comprises 16 residues. The V end was cut by 1 base, the J end by 2 bases, with 15 bases between. The CDR3 DNA follows: TGTGCCAGCAGTGAAGTAGCCGGGGGCGAGACCTACGAGCAGTACTTC. Protein sequence: CASSEVAGGETYEQYF.

This rearrangement joins TRBV5-1 to TRBJ2-2; TRBD2 is a possible D gene (7 bases). The germline V and J ends were trimmed by 0 bases and 6 bases, with 12 bases remaining between them. This CDR3 is built from 15 residues. From germline, CDR1 is SGHRS and CDR2 YFSETQ. The CDR3 bases are TGCGCCAGCAGCTTGGCCGGGGGGCCGGCCGGGGAGCTGTTTTTT. Translated, it gives CASSLAGGPAGELFF.

This chain uses TRBV6-1 with TRBJ2-5; weak D call: TRBD1 (6 bases). The CDR3 spans 14 residues. Trimming removed 2 bases from V and 7 bases from J, with 14 bases in between. Germline V gene sequence: CDR1 MNHNS, CDR2 SASEGT. CDR3 residues: CASSEFSTGGTQYF. The CDR3, as DNA: TGTGCCAGCAGTGAATTTTCGACAGGAGGGACCCAGTACTTC.

This clone is a singleton in its sample. The chain links TRBV7-8 to TRBJ2-7; a possible D gene is TRBD2 (5 bases). This CDR3 region has 12 residues. Trimming shortened V by 6 bases and J by 3 bases, and 9 bases separated the two germline ends. CDR1 and CDR2 (germline): SGHVS, FQNEAQ. The CDR3 is CASSQRDYEQYF. DNA for the CDR3: TGTGCCAGCAGTCAACGGGACTACGAGCAGTACTTC.

This clone came up once. This chain links TRBV28 with TRBJ1-1; D perhaps matches TRBD1 (5 bases). V was trimmed by 3 bases and J by 4 bases, leaving 15 bases between them. This CDR3 is 15 amino acids long. Germline V CDR1 and CDR2: MDHEN, SYDVKM. CDR3 nucleotide sequence: TGTGCCAGCAGTTTTACGGGACCTTGGGGCACTGAAGCTTTCTTT. It codes for CASSFTGPWGTEAFF.

The chain joins TRBV11-3 to TRBJ2-2; unclear D gene. This CDR3 spans 18 amino acids. V was clipped by 0 bases and J by 2 bases, with 16 bases between them. Germline V gives CDR1 SGHNT, CDR2 YENEEA. The CDR3 sequence is CASSLELGLSSNTGELFF. The CDR3, as DNA: TGTGCCAGCAGCTTAGAATTGGGCCTCAGTAGCAACACCGGGGAGCTGTTTTTT.

This clone was seen more than once but under ten times. The chain is built from TRBV2 and TRBJ2-4; D is uncertain. V lost 3 bases and J 15 bases, leaving 15 bases between the germline ends. The CDR3 contains 12 residues. Germline CDR1 is SNHLY and CDR2 is FYNNEI. The CDR3: CASSEGPRVSYF. The DNA for the CDR3 is TGTGCCAGCAGTGAGGGCCCTAGGGTTTCGTACTTC. The full variable domain, with the rest looked up from reference TRBV2 and TRBJ2-4, is EPEVTQTPSHQVTQMGQEVILRCVPISNHLYFYWYRQILGQKVEFLVSFYNNEISEKSEIFDDQFSVERPDGSNFTLKIRSTKLEDSAMYFCASSEGPRVSYFGAGTRLSVL.

The chain uses TRBV6-1 and TRBJ2-1, with 9 bases lining up with TRBD1. This CDR3 comprises 16 residues. Germline V gene sequence: CDR1 MNHNS, CDR2 SASEGT. The trim removed 1 base at V and 9 bases at J, leaving 10 bases unmatched. The CDR3 loop is CASSEGQGGPGREQFF. CDR3 bases: TGTGCCAGCAGTGAAGGACAGGGGGGTCCAGGGCGTGAGCAGTTCTTC.

This clone was counted only a few times. J is TRBJ1-1 and V is TRBV7-9; D gene unclear. In germline, CDR1 is SEHNR, CDR2 FQNEAQ (reference sequence). The V end lost 5 bases, the J end lost 3 bases, and 10 bases lay between the germline ends. This CDR3 has 13 residues. This CDR3 reads CASSHDIHTEAFF. The CDR3, as DNA: TGTGCCAGCAGCCATGACATACACACTGAAGCTTTCTTT.

V is TRBV6-5 and J is TRBJ2-1; no clear D gene. The CDR3 consists of 14 residues. From germline, CDR1 is MNHEY and CDR2 SVGAGI. Trimming left V 2 bases short and J 8 bases short, with 13 bases between. CDR3 in amino acids: CASSYLGSRYEQFF. The CDR3 coding sequence is TGTGCCAGCAGTTACCTTGGTAGCCGCTATGAGCAGTTCTTC.